A single sample gave rise to the 27 T cell receptor beta chains below, sequenced in a study of CD8 T cells in Susac syndrome (dated by TCRdb to about 2019). Libraries were constructed by the immunoSEQ multiplex PCR assay. RNA was extracted using the RNeasy kit, and about 0.45 to 1 ug of the RNA was reverse transcribed with random hexamers. In-frame beta chains were kept once TCRdb had trimmed the public reads at Q25 with fastp and called clones with MiXCR. For every CDR3 protein sequence, its rows merge into one entry that carries the most common genes and DNA. Here the sample has some 300,000 distinct CDR3 sequences; 70% to 90% occur a single time. The top ten clones comprise 0.18% of the sample. The sequenced sample consisted of CD8+ T cells from PBMCs. The receptors come from a human donor with multiple sclerosis.

This clonotype was observed once. This rearrangement joins TRBV13 to TRBJ1-2, with a possible D match to TRBD1 (5 bases). The CDR3 is made up of 13 amino acids. In germline, CDR1 is PRHDT, CDR2 FYEKMQ (reference sequence). Trimming left V 5 bases short and J 2 bases short, with 9 bases between. CDR3 sequence: CASSASGNYGYTF. Here the CDR3 DNA reads TGTGCCAGCAGCGCCTCAGGGAACTATGGCTACACCTTC.

V and J are TRBV10-3 and TRBJ2-7; D possibly corresponds to TRBD2 (6 bases). CDR3 length equals 13 residues. Germline values: CDR1 ENHRY, CDR2 SYGVKD. Trimming shortened V by 11 bases and J by 2 bases, and 16 bases separated the two germline ends. The CDR3 here is CASAGSGPYEQYF. Written as DNA, the CDR3 is TGTGCCTCCGCGGGGAGCGGCCCCTACGAGCAGTACTTC.

This chain uses TRBV4-2 with TRBJ1-5, with a weak D call TRBD1 (5 bases). CDR1 and CDR2 from the germline V gene are LGHNA and YNFKEQ. The CDR3 extends over 13 amino acids. The V end was cut by 1 base, the J end by 7 bases, with 8 bases between. The CDR3: CASSQVEGQPQHF. CDR3 DNA sequence: TGTGCCAGCAGCCAAGTTGAGGGGCAGCCCCAGCATTTT.

This sequence joins TRBV6-5 and TRBJ2-5, with TRBD2 as a possible D gene (7 bases). This CDR3 is 15 amino acids long. Per germline, CDR1 MNHEY and CDR2 SVGAGI. V was clipped by 4 bases and J by 5 bases, with 17 bases between them. The DNA of the CDR3 is TGTGCCAGCAGTTTAGGATGGGGGGGCCAGGAGACCCAGTACTTC. It encodes CASSLGWGGQETQYF.

The chain recombines TRBV20-1 with TRBJ2-7; the match to TRBD2 covers 7 bases. Germline V gene lookup returns CDR1 DFQATT and CDR2 SNEGSKA (reference sequence). V shed 6 bases, J shed 1 base, and the junction held 12 bases outside the gene matches. This CDR3 comprises 15 residues. Here the CDR3 reads CSAPRRAGASYEQYF. CDR3 in DNA: TGCAGTGCCCCGAGGAGGGCGGGAGCTTCCTACGAGCAGTACTTC.

The gene calls are TRBV7-9 and TRBJ1-4, with TRBD1 as a possible D gene (5 bases). The CDR3 sequence is 17 residues long. Germline CDR1 SEHNR, CDR2 FQNEAQ (reference sequence). Trimming stripped 4 bases from V and 3 bases from J, with 18 bases between. Here the CDR3 reads CASSYNSMDTANEKLFF. CDR3 in DNA: TGTGCCAGCAGCTACAACAGTATGGACACTGCTAATGAAAAACTGTTTTTT.

The CDR3 spells CASSDGTGVTDTQYF. CDR3 sequence (DNA): TGTGCCAGCAGCGATGGGACAGGGGTCACAGATACGCAGTATTTT. The chain couples TRBV11-2 to TRBJ2-3, with TRBD1 matching 10 bases. V lost 5 bases and J lost 2; bases outside the gene matches: 4. In germline, CDR1 is SGHAT, CDR2 FQNNGV. The CDR3 sequence is 15 residues long.

The gene calls are TRBV15 and TRBJ1-4; D possibly corresponds to TRBD1 (6 bases). The CDR3 consists of 14 residues. Trimming left V 8 bases short and J 4 bases short, with 14 bases between. The germline CDR1 and CDR2 sequences are LNHNV and YYDKDF (reference sequence). CDR3 DNA: TGTGCCACCGAGACAGGCCAGCTTAATGAAAAACTGTTTTTT. Protein: CATETGQLNEKLFF.

V gene TRBV6-5 combines with J gene TRBJ1-3; possibly TRBD1 for D (6 bases). The CDR3 length is 15 residues. The germline V and J ends were trimmed by 5 bases and 4 bases, with 15 bases remaining between them. Germline CDR1 and CDR2: MNHEY and SVGAGI. The CDR3 nucleotides are TGTGCCAGCAGTAACCAACAGGGAACGGGAAACACCATATATTTT. Protein product: CASSNQQGTGNTIYF.

The chain recombines TRBV7-6 with TRBJ2-7; no clear D. Trimming left V 4 bases short and J 5 bases short, with 21 bases between. CDR1 is SGHVS and CDR2 is FNYEAQ in the germline V gene. The CDR3 has 16 amino acids. CDR3 region: CASSSLPSLYANEQYF. CDR3 nucleotides: TGTGCCAGCAGCTCCCTCCCCAGCCTCTATGCAAACGAGCAGTACTTC.

The chain links TRBV27 to TRBJ2-1; possibly TRBD2 for D (7 bases). With 1 base removed from V and 4 bases from J, the gap between germline ends came to 20 bases. Germline V gene sequence: CDR1 MNHEY, CDR2 SMNVEV (reference sequence). This CDR3 region has 18 residues. In nucleotides, the CDR3 is TGTGCCAGCAGTTTATTAGGGTCCCGTGGGGGGGCGTACAATGAGCAGTTCTTC. This gives the protein CASSLLGSRGGAYNEQFF.

This chain connects TRBV27 to TRBJ2-5; the D gene is possibly TRBD2 (6 bases). The V end lost 5 bases, the J end lost 10 bases, and 14 bases lay between the germline ends. Germline CDR1 reads MNHEY; CDR2 reads SMNVEV (reference sequence). The CDR3 length is 12 residues. The CDR3 here is CASSARGLDQYF. CDR3 DNA sequence: TGTGCCAGCAGTGCACGGGGGTTGGACCAGTACTTC.

The rearrangement links TRBV6-6 to TRBJ2-7, with unresolved D. Germline values: CDR1 MNHNY, CDR2 SVGAGI (reference sequence). V was shortened by 7 bases and J by 2 bases, with 9 bases between the two germline ends. The CDR3 is made up of 12 amino acids. The CDR3 loop is CASTHSPYEQYF. The CDR3 bases are TGTGCCAGCACCCATTCCCCCTACGAGCAGTACTTC.

J is TRBJ2-2 and V is TRBV27, with D possibly being TRBD1 (6 bases). In germline, CDR1 is MNHEY, CDR2 SMNVEV (reference sequence). V was clipped by 1 base and J by 6 bases, with 12 bases between them. This CDR3 contains 15 residues. The CDR3 sequence: CASSLWQGSAGELFF. In nucleotides, the CDR3 is TGTGCCAGCAGTTTATGGCAGGGGTCGGCCGGGGAGCTGTTTTTT.

The chain couples TRBV11-2 to TRBJ1-1; D call uncertain. The CDR3 extends over 17 amino acids. Germline V gene data show CDR1 as SGHAT and CDR2 as FQNNGV. The ends were cut back, 4 bases at V and 0 bases at J, with 18 bases in the middle. The CDR3 DNA sequence: TGTGCCAGCAGCTACCGGGTCGGATCGCTTATGAACACTGAAGCTTTCTTT. Residues: CASSYRVGSLMNTEAFF.

The V call is TRBV4-3, the J call TRBJ2-3, with D tentatively TRBD1 or TRBD2 (5 bases each). Germline V CDR1 and CDR2: LGHNA, YSLEER. V gave up 2 bases and J gave up 0 bases, with 15 bases separating them. The CDR3 extends over 17 amino acids. The chain's CDR3 is CASSQKPGPDSTDTQYF. The CDR3 DNA reads TGCGCCAGCAGCCAAAAGCCGGGGCCAGACAGCACAGATACGCAGTATTTT.

The rearrangement uses TRBV7-9 and TRBJ2-1; D is unresolved. Germline assignment: CDR1 SEHNR and CDR2 FQNEAQ (reference sequence). Trimming removed 5 bases from V and 9 bases from J, with 5 bases in between. CDR3 length equals 10 residues. The CDR3 reads CASSSSEQFF. The CDR3 DNA follows: TGTGCCAGCAGCAGCAGTGAGCAGTTCTTC.

This clonotype appeared once. The chain uses TRBV27 and TRBJ2-1; tentative D call: TRBD1 (5 bases). V was pared by 5 bases and J by 7 bases, with 15 bases between. CDR1 and CDR2 from the germline V gene are MNHEY and SMNVEV (reference sequence). This CDR3 has 14 amino acids. Here the CDR3 DNA reads TGTGCCAGCAGTCCGACAGTGGATGGAAATGAGCAGTTCTTC. Translating gives CASSPTVDGNEQFF.

The V and J genes are TRBV7-9 and TRBJ2-7; possible D gene TRBD2, 6 bases. Germline loops: CDR1 SEHNR, CDR2 FQNEAQ (reference sequence). V gave up 5 bases and J gave up 2 bases, with 22 bases separating them. CDR3 length equals 17 residues. Written as DNA, the CDR3 is TGTGCCAGCAGCGGGGACCACGGGGCGGCGGGACCCTACGAGCAGTACTTC. Translation: CASSGDHGAAGPYEQYF.

The rearrangement joins TRBV20-1 to TRBJ2-5; possible D gene TRBD2, 6 bases. V lost 0 bases and J 0 bases, leaving 8 bases between the germline ends. Per the germline V gene, CDR1 is DFQATT and CDR2 is SNEGSKA (reference sequence). This CDR3 is 14 amino acids long. This chain's CDR3 is CSARDGGNQETQYF. CDR3 DNA sequence: TGCAGTGCTAGAGATGGAGGGAACCAAGAGACCCAGTACTTC.

This chain joins TRBV7-2 and TRBJ2-5; D perhaps matches TRBD2 (6 bases). CDR1 is SGHTA and CDR2 is FQGNSA in the germline V gene. CDR3 size: 11 residues. V was clipped by 4 bases and J by 7 bases, with 7 bases between them. CDR3 amino acids: CASSWRGTQYF. DNA of the CDR3: TGTGCCAGCAGCTGGCGGGGGACCCAGTACTTC.

The chain's CDR3 is CAYPDSQETQYF. The CDR3 nucleotides are TGTGCCTACCCGGACAGCCAAGAGACCCAGTACTTC. The chain carries TRBV30 and TRBJ2-5, with a possible D match to TRBD1 (6 bases). Trimming stripped 7 bases from V and 1 base from J, with 10 bases between. Germline-derived CDR1 and CDR2 are GTSNPN and SVGIG (reference sequence). The CDR3 sequence is 12 residues long.

The CDR3 DNA is TGCAGTGCTAGAGATCTGGGGGAGCAGTACTTC. As protein: CSARDLGEQYF. This sequence joins TRBV20-1 and TRBJ2-7; no definite D call. V shed 0 bases and J shed 7 bases, with 7 bases lying between them. Per the germline V gene, CDR1 is DFQATT and CDR2 is SNEGSKA (reference sequence). This CDR3 is built from 11 residues.

This rearrangement joins TRBV27 to TRBJ2-2; D ambiguous. The CDR3 runs 13 residues. V dropped 3 bases and J dropped 7 bases, with 9 bases sitting between them. Germline values: CDR1 MNHEY, CDR2 SMNVEV (reference sequence). CDR3 DNA: TGTGCCAGCAGTTTTGGCATGTTCGGGGAGCTGTTTTTT. This gives the protein CASSFGMFGELFF.

The chain recombines TRBV30 with TRBJ2-7; 7 bases align to TRBD1. Germline V gene data show CDR1 as GTSNPN and CDR2 as SVGIG (reference sequence). V trimming: 2 bases; J trimming: 0 bases; junction bases outside the gene matches: 1. The CDR3 has 13 residues. As DNA, the CDR3 is TGTGCCTGGAGTCAGGGGGTCTCCTACGAGCAGTACTTC. Translated: CAWSQGVSYEQYF.

This clonotype was observed a few times. The chain employs TRBV7-2 and TRBJ1-2, with D perhaps TRBD1 (5 bases). Germline loops: CDR1 SGHTA, CDR2 FQGNSA. CDR3 length equals 13 residues. Trimming cost V 1 base and J 6 bases, with 9 bases left between them. The CDR3, as DNA: TGTGCCAGCAGCTTAGTAGGGGCGGATGGCTACACCTTC. It translates to CASSLVGADGYTF.

V is TRBV9 and J is TRBJ2-7; possibly TRBD1 for D (5 bases). From germline, CDR1 is SGDLS and CDR2 YYNGEE. The CDR3 extends over 15 amino acids. The V end lost 0 bases, the J end lost 0 bases, and 10 bases lay between the germline ends. The CDR3 reads CASSVDDSYSYEQYF. CDR3 in DNA: TGTGCCAGCAGCGTAGACGACAGTTACTCCTACGAGCAGTACTTC.